The 24 T cell receptor beta chains below come from one sample, sequenced in a study of Tregs in tolerant kidney transplant recipients. The repertoire was sequenced with immunoSEQ multiplex PCR; TCRdb's copy has only in-frame clones and lacks some. The sample has about 240,000 clones; about 80% are singletons. The sample taken for sequencing was CD4+ T cells from blood. The receptor set was obtained from a human donor in good health.

The chain combines TRBV11-3 with TRBJ2-5; either TRBD1 or TRBD2 may supply D (6 bases each). V dropped 5 bases and J dropped 5 bases, with 18 bases sitting between them. Germline V gene sequence: CDR1 SGHNT, CDR2 YENEEA. The length of the CDR3 is 15 residues. CDR3 in amino acids: CASSLKQGRFETQYF. CDR3 bases: TGTGCCAGCAGCCTAAAGCAGGGGAGGTTCGAGACCCAGTACTTC.

The V gene is TRBV6-5, the J gene TRBJ2-7; D may be TRBD2 (6 bases). Per germline, CDR1 MNHEY and CDR2 SVGAGI. V lost 6 bases and J lost 5, with 14 bases in between. This CDR3 has 13 residues. The CDR3 sequence: CASRPGTGDEQYF. The CDR3, as DNA: TGTGCCAGCAGACCAGGGACTGGCGACGAGCAGTACTTC.

A single count supports this clone. J is TRBJ2-6 and V is TRBV21-1; TRBD2, the table's D call, was not compared with the DNA. TRBV21-1 is a known pseudogene. CDR3 length equals 15 residues. CDR3 nucleotides: TGTGCCAGCAGCGATTCGAGGGCTGGGGCCAACGTCCTGACTTTC. Amino acid sequence: CASSDSRAGANVLTF.

There are a few counts of this clone. CDR3 DNA sequence: TGCGCCAGCAGCCAGCCACCGGGACAGGGGAGCTCTGGGGCCAACGTCCTGACTTTC. Translated: CASSQPPGQGSSGANVLTF. The chain recombines TRBV5-1 with TRBJ2-6; 10 bases are shared with TRBD1. The germline gives CDR1 SGHRS, CDR2 YFSETQ. This CDR3 region has 19 residues. V lost 4 bases to trimming and J lost 0 bases; unmatched junction nucleotides: 10.

The chain is built from TRBV11-2 and TRBJ2-1, with 7 bases aligning to TRBD1. V dropped 8 bases and J dropped 6; count of bases not matched to a gene: 7. Germline V gives CDR1 SGHAT, CDR2 FQNNGV. This CDR3 is 13 amino acids long. CDR3 sequence reads: CASGSGQFNEQFF. In DNA form, the CDR3 reads TGTGCCAGCGGCTCGGGACAGTTCAATGAGCAGTTCTTC.

The chain joins TRBV27 to TRBJ1-4; D may be TRBD1 (5 bases). V lost 3 bases and J 2 bases, leaving 16 bases between the germline ends. The CDR3 loop spans 17 amino acids. Per the germline V gene, CDR1 is MNHEY and CDR2 is SMNVEV (reference sequence). Here the CDR3 DNA reads TGTGCCAGCAGTTTTAAGGATTCAGGGCGCACTAATGAAAAACTGTTTTTT. Protein: CASSFKDSGRTNEKLFF.

This rearrangement joins TRBV11-1 to TRBJ2-1; the match to TRBD2 covers 11 bases. The CDR3 length is 17 residues. CDR1 is SGHAT and CDR2 is FQDESV in the germline V gene (reference sequence). Trimming at V came to 5 bases and at J to 3 bases, leaving 9 bases not matched to a gene. The CDR3 nucleotides read TGTGCCAGCAGCCATTGGGACCTAGCGGGAGGCTACAATGAGCAGTTCTTC. Protein sequence: CASSHWDLAGGYNEQFF. Complete variable domain (other parts from reference TRBV11-1 and TRBJ2-1): EAEVAQSPRYKITEKSQAVAFWCDPISGHATLYWYRQILGQGPELLVQFQDESVVDDSQLPKDRFSAERLKGVDSTLKIQPAELGDSAMYLCASSHWDLAGGYNEQFFGPGTRLTVL.

The CDR3 bases are TGTGCCAGCAGCTTGTTGCCGGGAGATGGATCCTACGAGCAGTACTTC. Encoded protein: CASSLLPGDGSYEQYF. The genes are TRBV7-8 and TRBJ2-7; TRBD2 might be the D (6 bases). Trimming took 3 bases from V and 1 from J, leaving 16 bases between them. The germline CDR1 and CDR2 sequences are SGHVS and FQNEAQ. This CDR3 region has 16 residues.

This chain uses TRBV2 with TRBJ1-4, with 10 bases fitting TRBD1. From germline, CDR1 is SNHLY and CDR2 FYNNEI. The V gene end was trimmed by 4 bases and the J gene end by 13 bases; junction bases not matched to a gene: 9. The CDR3 runs to 14 residues. CDR3 loop: CASSADRGRGVLFF. The CDR3 DNA follows: TGTGCCAGCAGTGCCGACAGGGGGCGTGGGGTACTGTTTTTT.

The V call is TRBV7-8, the J call TRBJ1-2; D is ambiguous. CDR1 SGHVS and CDR2 FQNEAQ come from the germline V gene. The CDR3 has 15 residues. V dropped 5 bases and J dropped 2 bases, with 15 bases sitting between them. CDR3 DNA: TGTGCCAGCAGCAGCCGAGTCCCAGGAAACTATGGCTACACCTTC. Translation: CASSSRVPGNYGYTF. Using reference TRBV7-8 and TRBJ1-2 for the parts outside the CDR3, the full variable domain is GAGVSQSPRYKVAKRGQDVALRCDPISGHVSLFWYQQALGQGPEFLTYFQNEAQLDKSGLPSDRFFAERPEGSVSTLKIQRTQQEDSAVYLCASSSRVPGNYGYTFGSGTRLTVV.

V is TRBV5-4 and J is TRBJ1-2; 9 bases are shared with TRBD1. The length of the CDR3 is 15 residues. Germline CDR1 reads SGHNT; CDR2 reads YYREEE (reference sequence). V trimming: 2 bases; J trimming: 8 bases; junction bases outside the gene matches: 10. DNA for the CDR3: TGTGCCAGCAGCTTACCGGGACAGGGCCCCAGGGGCTACACCTTC. It translates to CASSLPGQGPRGYTF.

The chain has TRBV10-2 and TRBJ2-7, with D tentatively TRBD1 or TRBD2 (5 bases each). V dropped 8 bases and J dropped 3 bases, with 11 bases sitting between them. The CDR3 sequence is 12 residues long. CDR1 is WSHSY and CDR2 is SAAADI in the germline V gene. This CDR3 is CASGGGGYEQYF. The CDR3 DNA follows: TGCGCCAGCGGAGGTGGGGGCTACGAGCAGTACTTC.

This clone was observed once. The chain's CDR3 is CASYGYTF. DNA for the CDR3: TGTGCTTCCTATGGCTACACCTTC. The V and J genes are TRBV30 and TRBJ1-2; D is unresolved. The CDR3 consists of 8 residues. From germline, CDR1 is GTSNPN and CDR2 SVGIG (reference sequence).

The table lists this clone with a count of one. The chain couples TRBV19 to TRBJ2-3, with 8 bases lining up with TRBD1. Germline CDR1 LNHDA, CDR2 SQIVND (reference sequence). V lost 5 bases, J lost 2 bases, and 6 bases stayed unmatched. The CDR3 runs 15 residues. As DNA, the CDR3 is TGTGCCAGTAGTCCGGGACAGGCCTTCACAGATACGCAGTATTTT. It yields the protein CASSPGQAFTDTQYF.

The chain links TRBV7-3 to TRBJ1-3; maybe TRBD1 (5 bases). Trimming removed 1 base at V and 2 bases at J, with 12 bases between. Germline V lookup: CDR1 SGHTA, CDR2 FQGTGA. CDR3 length: 16 residues. CDR3 loop: CASSLIGGLAGNTIYF. CDR3 nucleotide sequence: TGTGCCAGCAGCTTAATTGGGGGACTGGCTGGAAACACCATATATTTT. The full variable domain, completed using reference TRBV7-3 and TRBJ1-3, is GAGVSQTPSNKVTEKGKYVELRCDPISGHTALYWYRQSLGQGPEFLIYFQGTGAADDSGLPNDRFFAVRPEGSVSTLKIQRTERGDSAVYLCASSLIGGLAGNTIYFGEGSWLTVV.

The rearrangement uses TRBV18 and TRBJ2-4, with D perhaps assigned TRBD1 or TRBD2 (7 bases each). This CDR3 contains 18 residues. Germline assignment: CDR1 KGHSH and CDR2 LQKENI. The V end lost 3 bases, the J end lost 0 bases, and 18 bases lay between the germline ends. The DNA of the CDR3 is TGTGCCAGCTCACCTAACGCAGGGGGGGCCCTAGCCAAAAACATTCAGTACTTC. Protein: CASSPNAGGALAKNIQYF.

The chain links TRBV5-1 to TRBJ2-2, with unresolved D. The V and J ends lost 0 bases and 0 bases respectively, with 6 bases between them. Germline V gene data show CDR1 as SGHRS and CDR2 as YFSETQ. The CDR3 runs 15 residues. This chain's CDR3 is CASSLGNTNTGELFF. In DNA form, the CDR3 reads TGCGCCAGCAGCTTGGGTAATACGAACACCGGGGAGCTGTTTTTT.

The chain links TRBV15 to TRBJ1-2; TRBD1 is a possible D gene (6 bases). The CDR3 has 13 amino acids. Germline V gene lookup returns CDR1 LNHNV and CDR2 YYDKDF (reference sequence). Trimming cost V 3 bases and J 3 bases, with 8 bases left between them. The CDR3 nucleotides are TGTGCCACCAGCAGGGGACATGACTATGGCTACACCTTC. Translating gives CATSRGHDYGYTF.

The V call is TRBV5-1, the J call TRBJ2-2; D remains unclear. This CDR3 has 14 amino acids. Trimming left V 3 bases short and J 2 bases short, with 8 bases between. CDR1 is SGHRS, CDR2 YFSETQ, per germline. CDR3: CASSWSPNTGELFF. In DNA, the CDR3 is TGCGCCAGCAGCTGGTCACCAAACACCGGGGAGCTGTTTTTT.

The chain employs TRBV13 and TRBJ2-7, with 8 bases identical to TRBD2. This CDR3 has 16 amino acids. After removal of 0 bases from V and 2 bases from J, the junction contained 6 bases not matched to a gene. The V gene's germline CDR1 is PRHDT and CDR2 FYEKMQ (reference sequence). Here the CDR3 reads CASSLGRREATYEQYF. The CDR3 bases are TGTGCCAGCAGCTTAGGACGGCGGGAGGCAACCTACGAGCAGTACTTC.

This rearrangement joins TRBV7-6 to TRBJ1-6; D gene unclear. Germline V gives CDR1 SGHVS, CDR2 FNYEAQ. This CDR3 comprises 15 residues. The V end lost 1 base, the J end lost 12 bases, and 16 bases lay between the germline ends. The CDR3 coding sequence is TGTGCCAGCAGCTTAGGGTCTAAGGGTGGCGGACCCCTCCACTTT. It translates to CASSLGSKGGGPLHF.

This chain joins TRBV19 and TRBJ1-4, with a tentative D call TRBD1 (5 bases). The CDR3 is made up of 14 amino acids. CDR1 LNHDA and CDR2 SQIVND come from the germline V gene (reference sequence). V was cut by 7 bases and J by 10 bases, with 19 bases left in between. The CDR3 DNA reads as TGTGCCAGTATATCTGGGCAAGGGGTCGGAAAACTGTTTTTT. Translation: CASISGQGVGKLFF. Using reference TRBV19 and TRBJ1-4 for the parts outside the CDR3, the full variable domain is DGGITQSPKYLFRKEGQNVTLSCEQNLNHDAMYWYRQDPGQGLRLIYYSQIVNDFQKGDIAEGYSVSREKKESFPLTVTSAQKNPTAFYLCASISGQGVGKLFFGSGTQLSVL.

CDR3 nucleotides: TGTGCCAGCAGCCTCTTTGACGGAGGCAATCAGCCCCAGCATTTT. It specifies CASSLFDGGNQPQHF. The chain uses TRBV7-9 and TRBJ1-5; D is undetermined. Germline CDR1 is SEHNR and CDR2 is FQNEAQ (reference sequence). CDR3 length equals 15 residues. The V gene lost 5 bases and the J gene lost 2 bases, with 13 bases spanning the gap.

This clone is a singleton in its sample. The chain couples TRBV10-3 to TRBJ1-5, with 8 bases that match TRBD1. The CDR3 sequence is 17 residues long. Germline V CDR1 and CDR2: ENHRY, SYGVKD. V shed 10 bases, J shed 0 bases, and the junction held 14 bases outside the gene matches. Here the CDR3 DNA reads TGTGCCACCCTTCCGGGACAGGAGGCCCATAGCAATCAGCCCCAGCATTTT. Amino acid sequence: CATLPGQEAHSNQPQHF.